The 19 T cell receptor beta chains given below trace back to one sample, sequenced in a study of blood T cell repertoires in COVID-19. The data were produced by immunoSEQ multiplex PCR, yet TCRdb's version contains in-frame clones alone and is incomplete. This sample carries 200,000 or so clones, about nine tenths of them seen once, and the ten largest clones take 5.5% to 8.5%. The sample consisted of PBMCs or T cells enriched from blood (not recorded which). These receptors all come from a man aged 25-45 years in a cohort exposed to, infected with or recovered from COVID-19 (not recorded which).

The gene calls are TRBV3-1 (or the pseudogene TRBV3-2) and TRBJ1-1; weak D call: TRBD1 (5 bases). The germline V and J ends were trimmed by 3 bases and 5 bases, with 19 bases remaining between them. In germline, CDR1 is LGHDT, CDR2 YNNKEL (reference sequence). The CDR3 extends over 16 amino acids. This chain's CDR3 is CASSHYRTWEGTEAFF. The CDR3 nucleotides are TGTGCCAGCAGCCACTACCGGACCTGGGAGGGGACTGAAGCTTTCTTT.

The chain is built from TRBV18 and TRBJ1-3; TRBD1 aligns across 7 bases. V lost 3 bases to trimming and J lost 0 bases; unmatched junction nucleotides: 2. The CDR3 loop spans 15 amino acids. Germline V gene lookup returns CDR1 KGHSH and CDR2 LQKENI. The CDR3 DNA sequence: TGTGCCAGCTCACCTGACAGGGTCTCTGGAAACACCATATATTTT. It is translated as CASSPDRVSGNTIYF.

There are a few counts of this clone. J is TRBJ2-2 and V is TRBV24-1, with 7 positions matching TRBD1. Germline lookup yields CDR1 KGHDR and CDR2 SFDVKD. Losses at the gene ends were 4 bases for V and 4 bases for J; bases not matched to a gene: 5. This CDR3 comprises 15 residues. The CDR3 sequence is CATSEHGTATGELFF. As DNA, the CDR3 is TGTGCCACCAGTGAACATGGGACAGCCACCGGGGAGCTGTTTTTT.

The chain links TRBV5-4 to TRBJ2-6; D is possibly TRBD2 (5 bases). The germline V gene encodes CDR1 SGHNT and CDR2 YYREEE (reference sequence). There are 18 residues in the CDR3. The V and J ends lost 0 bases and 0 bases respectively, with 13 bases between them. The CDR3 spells CASSLGGAPLSGANVLTF. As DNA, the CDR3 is TGTGCCAGCAGCTTGGGGGGAGCCCCCCTCTCTGGGGCCAACGTCCTGACTTTC.

This CDR3 is CASSPPFLGRDGYTEAFF. Written as DNA, the CDR3 is TGTGCCAGCTCACCACCTTTCCTGGGGAGGGATGGATACACTGAAGCTTTCTTT. The chain has TRBV18 and TRBJ1-1; D gene ambiguous. V lost 0 bases and J 3 bases, leaving 20 bases between the germline ends. The CDR3 consists of 18 residues. From germline, CDR1 is KGHSH and CDR2 LQKENI.

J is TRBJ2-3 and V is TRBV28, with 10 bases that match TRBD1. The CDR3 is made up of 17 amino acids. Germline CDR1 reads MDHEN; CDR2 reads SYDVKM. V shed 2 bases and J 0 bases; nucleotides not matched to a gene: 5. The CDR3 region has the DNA TGTGCCAGCAGTTTAGGGATGGGACAGGGGAGCACAGATACGCAGTATTTT. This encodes CASSLGMGQGSTDTQYF.

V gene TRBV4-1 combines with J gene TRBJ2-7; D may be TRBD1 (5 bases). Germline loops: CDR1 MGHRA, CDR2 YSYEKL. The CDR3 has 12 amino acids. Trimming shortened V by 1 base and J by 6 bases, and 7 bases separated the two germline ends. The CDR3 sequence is CASSQGQSEQYF. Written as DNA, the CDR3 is TGCGCCAGCAGCCAAGGACAGTCCGAGCAGTACTTC.

The CDR3 is CASSGTSAQYQETQYF. The CDR3 DNA reads TGTGCCAGCAGCGGGACTAGCGCCCAATACCAAGAGACCCAGTACTTC. V gene TRBV2 combines with J gene TRBJ2-5; the match to TRBD2 covers 10 bases. Germline V gene sequence: CDR1 SNHLY, CDR2 FYNNEI. The CDR3 is made up of 16 amino acids. V was clipped by 6 bases and J by 0 bases; unmatched bases: 7.

In DNA form, the CDR3 reads TGCGCCAGCAGCTCACAATTTTACGGGACTAGCGGGAGCACAGATACGCAGTATTTT. Translated: CASSSQFYGTSGSTDTQYF. V is TRBV5-1 and J is TRBJ2-3, with 12 bases matching TRBD2. J gave up 0 bases and V 3 bases, and 11 bases lay outside the gene matches. The germline CDR1 and CDR2 sequences are SGHRS and YFSETQ. This CDR3 spans 19 amino acids.

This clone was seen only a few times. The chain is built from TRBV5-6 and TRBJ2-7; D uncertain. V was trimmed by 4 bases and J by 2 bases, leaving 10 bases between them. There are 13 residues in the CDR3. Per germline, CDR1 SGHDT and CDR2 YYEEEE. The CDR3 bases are TGTGCCAGCAGCAAAGACATCCCCTACGAGCAGTACTTC. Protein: CASSKDIPYEQYF.

CDR3 bases: TGTGCCAGCAGCTCCTACGAGAACGATTCACCCCTCCACTTT. Encoded protein: CASSSYENDSPLHF. V usage is TRBV7-8 and J usage is TRBJ1-6, with D uncertain. Trimming stripped 4 bases from V and 8 bases from J, with 12 bases between. This CDR3 comprises 14 residues. Germline CDR1 is SGHVS and CDR2 is FQNEAQ.

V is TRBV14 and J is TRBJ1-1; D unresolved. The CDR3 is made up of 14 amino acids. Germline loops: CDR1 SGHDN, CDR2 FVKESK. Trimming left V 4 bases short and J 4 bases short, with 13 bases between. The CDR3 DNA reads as TGTGCCAGCAGCCTCTCAGGCCTAAGCACTGAAGCTTTCTTT. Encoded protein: CASSLSGLSTEAFF.

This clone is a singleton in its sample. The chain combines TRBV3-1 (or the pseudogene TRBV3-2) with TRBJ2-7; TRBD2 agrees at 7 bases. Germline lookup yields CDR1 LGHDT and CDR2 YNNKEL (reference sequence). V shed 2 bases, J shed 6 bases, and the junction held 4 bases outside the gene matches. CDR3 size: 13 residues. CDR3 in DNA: TGTGCCAGCAGCCAAATAGGCGGGGGCGAGCAGTACTTC. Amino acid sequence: CASSQIGGGEQYF.

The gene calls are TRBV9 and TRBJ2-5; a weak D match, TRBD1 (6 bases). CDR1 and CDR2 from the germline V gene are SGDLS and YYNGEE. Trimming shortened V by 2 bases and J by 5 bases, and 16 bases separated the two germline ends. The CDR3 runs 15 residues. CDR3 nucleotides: TGTGCCAGCAGCGTGGGGGCGGAGCCACCGGAGACCCAGTACTTC. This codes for CASSVGAEPPETQYF.

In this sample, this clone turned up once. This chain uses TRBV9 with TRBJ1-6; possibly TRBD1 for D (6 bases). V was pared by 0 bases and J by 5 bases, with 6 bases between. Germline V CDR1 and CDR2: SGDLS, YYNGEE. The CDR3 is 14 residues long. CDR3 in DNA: TGTGCCAGCAGCGTAGGGGACAATAATTCACCCCTCCACTTT. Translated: CASSVGDNNSPLHF.

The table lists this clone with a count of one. CDR3 protein: CASSYDLYRANTEAFF. CDR3 DNA sequence: TGTGCCAGCAGTTACGATTTGTACAGAGCGAACACTGAAGCTTTCTTT. The rearrangement uses TRBV6-5 and TRBJ1-1; D ambiguous. The CDR3 has 16 residues. Deletions cut 2 bases from V and 1 base from J, with 14 bases between. Germline CDR1 is MNHEY and CDR2 is SVGAGI.

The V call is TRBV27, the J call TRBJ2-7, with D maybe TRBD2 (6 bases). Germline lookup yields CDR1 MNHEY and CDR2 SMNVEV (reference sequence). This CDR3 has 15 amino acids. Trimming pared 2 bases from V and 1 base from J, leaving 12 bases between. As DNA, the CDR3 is TGTGCCAGCAGTTTACGATTGGGACTTTCCTACGAGCAGTACTTC. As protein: CASSLRLGLSYEQYF.

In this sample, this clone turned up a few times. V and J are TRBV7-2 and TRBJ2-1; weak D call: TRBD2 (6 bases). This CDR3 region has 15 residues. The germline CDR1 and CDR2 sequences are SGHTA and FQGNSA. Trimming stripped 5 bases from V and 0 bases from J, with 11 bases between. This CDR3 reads CASSRDFSSYNEQFF. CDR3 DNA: TGTGCCAGCAGCCGGGACTTCAGCTCCTACAATGAGCAGTTCTTC.

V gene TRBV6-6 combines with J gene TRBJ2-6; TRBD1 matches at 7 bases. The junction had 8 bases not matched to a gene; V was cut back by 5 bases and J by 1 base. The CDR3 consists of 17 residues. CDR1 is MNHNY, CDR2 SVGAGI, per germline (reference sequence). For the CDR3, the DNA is TGTGCCAGCAGTCTGACAGGGAGAGTTTCTGGGGCCAACGTCCTGACTTTC. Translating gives CASSLTGRVSGANVLTF.